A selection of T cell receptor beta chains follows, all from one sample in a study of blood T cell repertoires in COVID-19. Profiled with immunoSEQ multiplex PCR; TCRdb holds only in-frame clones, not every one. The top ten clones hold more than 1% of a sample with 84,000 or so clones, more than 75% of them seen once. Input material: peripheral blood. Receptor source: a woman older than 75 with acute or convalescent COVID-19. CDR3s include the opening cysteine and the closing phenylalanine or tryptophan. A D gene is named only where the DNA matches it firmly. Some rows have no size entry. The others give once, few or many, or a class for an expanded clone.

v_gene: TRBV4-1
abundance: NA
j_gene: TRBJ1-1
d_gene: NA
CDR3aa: CASSRVQDMNTEAFF
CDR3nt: TGCGCCAGCAGCCGAGTACAGGATATGAACACTGAAGCTTTCTTT

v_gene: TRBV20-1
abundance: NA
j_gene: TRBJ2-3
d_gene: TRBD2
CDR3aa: CSGASGDTQYF
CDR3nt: TGCAGTGGGGCTAGCGGGGATACGCAGTATTTT

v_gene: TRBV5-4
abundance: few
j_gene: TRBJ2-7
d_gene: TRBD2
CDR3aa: CASSLAGGKEQYF
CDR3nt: TGTGCCAGCAGCCTAGCGGGAGGGAAAGAACAGTACTTC

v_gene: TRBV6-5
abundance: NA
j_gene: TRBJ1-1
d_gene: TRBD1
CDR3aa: CASSEGQQNTEAFF
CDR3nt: TGTGCCAGCAGCGAGGGACAGCAGAACACTGAAGCTTTCTTT

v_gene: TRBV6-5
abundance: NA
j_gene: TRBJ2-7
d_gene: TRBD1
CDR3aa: CASNPGTGLQYF
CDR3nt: TGTGCCAGCAACCCCGGGACAGGGTTGCAGTACTTC

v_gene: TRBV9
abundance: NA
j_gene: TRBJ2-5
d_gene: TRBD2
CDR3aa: CASPCGRDYGGDKQTQYF
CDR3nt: TGTGCCAGCCCATGTGGCCGGGACTACGGGGGGGATAAGCAGACCCAGTACTTC

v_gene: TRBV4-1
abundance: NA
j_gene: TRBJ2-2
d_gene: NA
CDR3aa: CASSQSLQGPAGELFF
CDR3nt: TGCGCCAGCAGCCAATCGCTCCAGGGGCCCGCCGGGGAGCTGTTTTTT

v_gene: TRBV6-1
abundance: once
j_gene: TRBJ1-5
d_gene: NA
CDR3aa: CASSDGSNQPQHF
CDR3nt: TGTGCCAGCAGTGACGGGAGCAATCAGCCCCAGCATTTT

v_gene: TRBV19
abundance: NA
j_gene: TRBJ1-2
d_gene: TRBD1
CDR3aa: CASSVTGTGVDYTF
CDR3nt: TGTGCCAGTAGTGTTACCGGGACAGGGGTTGACTACACCTTC

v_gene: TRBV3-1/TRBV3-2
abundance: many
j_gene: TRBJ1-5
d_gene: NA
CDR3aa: CASSQTGINQPQHF
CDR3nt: TGTGCCAGCAGCCAAACGGGGATTAATCAGCCCCAGCATTTT

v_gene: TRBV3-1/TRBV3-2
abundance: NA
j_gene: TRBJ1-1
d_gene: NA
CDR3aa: CASSQDVLTEAFF
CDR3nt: TGTGCCAGCAGCCAAGATGTGCTAACTGAAGCTTTCTTT

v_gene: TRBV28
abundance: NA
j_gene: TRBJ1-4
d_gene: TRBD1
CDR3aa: CASSGQARKLFF
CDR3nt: TGTGCCAGCAGCGGACAGGCTCGAAAACTGTTTTTT

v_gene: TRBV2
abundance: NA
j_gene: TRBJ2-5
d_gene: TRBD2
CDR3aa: CASSETGAGGSETQYF
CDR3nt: TGTGCCAGCAGTGAAACGGGAGCGGGGGGGAGCGAGACCCAGTACTTC

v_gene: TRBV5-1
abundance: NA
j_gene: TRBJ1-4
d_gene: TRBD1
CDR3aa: CASSLTGAKEKLFF
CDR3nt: TGCGCCAGCAGCTTGACAGGGGCCAAGGAAAAACTGTTTTTT

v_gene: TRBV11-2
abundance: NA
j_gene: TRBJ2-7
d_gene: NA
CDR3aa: CASSPPKGREQYF
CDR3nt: TGTGCCAGCAGCCCCCCGAAGGGGCGCGAGCAGTACTTC

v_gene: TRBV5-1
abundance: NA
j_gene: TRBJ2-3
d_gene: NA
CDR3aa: CASRGGSTDTQYF
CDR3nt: TGCGCCAGCAGGGGGGGAAGCACAGATACGCAGTATTTT

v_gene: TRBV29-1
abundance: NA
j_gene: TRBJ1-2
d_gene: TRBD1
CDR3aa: CSVERPGQRNYGYTF
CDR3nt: TGCAGCGTTGAGAGGCCGGGACAGCGCAACTATGGCTACACCTTC

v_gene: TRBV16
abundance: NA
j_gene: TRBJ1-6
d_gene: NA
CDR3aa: CASSHSAGNSPLHF
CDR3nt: TGTGCCAGCAGCCACTCCGCTGGCAATTCACCCCTCCACTTT

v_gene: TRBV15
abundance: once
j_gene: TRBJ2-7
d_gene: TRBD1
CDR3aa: CATSRDRGSYEQYF
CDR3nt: TGTGCCACCAGCCGGGACAGGGGTTCGTACGAGCAGTACTTC

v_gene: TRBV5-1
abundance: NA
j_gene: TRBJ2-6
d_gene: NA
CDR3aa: CASSSPGGANVLTF
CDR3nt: TGCGCCAGCTCCTCACCGGGTGGGGCCAACGTCCTGACTTTC

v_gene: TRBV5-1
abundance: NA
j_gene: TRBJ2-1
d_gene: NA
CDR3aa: CASSPERPSSYNEQFF
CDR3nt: TGCGCCAGCAGCCCCGAGCGGCCCAGCTCCTACAATGAGCAGTTCTTC

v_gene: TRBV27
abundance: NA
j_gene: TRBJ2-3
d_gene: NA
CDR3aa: CASKQDSTDTQYF
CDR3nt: TGTGCCAGCAAACAGGATAGCACAGATACGCAGTATTTT

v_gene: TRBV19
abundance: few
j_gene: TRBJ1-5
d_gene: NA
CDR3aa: CASSIPGKNQPQHF
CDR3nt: TGTGCCAGTAGTATTCCAGGGAAAAATCAGCCCCAGCATTTT

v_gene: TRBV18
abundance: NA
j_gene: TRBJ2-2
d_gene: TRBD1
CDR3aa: CASSQLQGADTGELFF
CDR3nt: TGTGCCAGCTCACAGCTCCAGGGGGCCGACACCGGGGAGCTGTTTTTT

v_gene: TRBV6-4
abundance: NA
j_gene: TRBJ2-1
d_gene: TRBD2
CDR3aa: CASAIGSGIVGDEQFF
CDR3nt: TGTGCCAGCGCGATCGGTAGCGGGATAGTCGGCGATGAGCAGTTCTTC

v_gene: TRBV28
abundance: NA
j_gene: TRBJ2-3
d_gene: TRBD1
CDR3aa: CASRPDRGLTDTQYF
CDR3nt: TGTGCCAGCAGACCGGACAGGGGCCTTACAGATACGCAGTATTTT

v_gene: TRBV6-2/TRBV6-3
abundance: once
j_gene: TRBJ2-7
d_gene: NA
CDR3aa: CASSFSGPSGEQYF
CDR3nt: TGTGCCAGCAGTTTCAGCGGGCCGTCTGGCGAGCAGTACTTC

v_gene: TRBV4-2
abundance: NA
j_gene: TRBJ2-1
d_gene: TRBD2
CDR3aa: CASSPRTSGVNEQFF
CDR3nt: TGTGCCAGCAGCCCCAGGACTAGCGGGGTGAATGAGCAGTTCTTC

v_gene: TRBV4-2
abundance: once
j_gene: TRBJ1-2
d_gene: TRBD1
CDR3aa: CASSQDRQGGYGYTF
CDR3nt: TGTGCCAGCAGCCAAGATCGACAGGGTGGCTATGGCTACACCTTC

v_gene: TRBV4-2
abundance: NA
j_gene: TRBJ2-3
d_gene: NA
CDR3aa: CASSQEGRDTDTQYF
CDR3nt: TGTGCCAGCAGCCAAGAAGGCAGGGACACAGATACGCAGTATTTT

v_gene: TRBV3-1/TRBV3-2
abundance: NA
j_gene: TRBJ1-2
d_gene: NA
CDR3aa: CASSRTLLPSTLDRFEMGYTF
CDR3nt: TGTGCCAGCAGCCGGACGCTCCTACCCTCAACCTTGGACAGATTCGAAATGGGCTACACCTTC

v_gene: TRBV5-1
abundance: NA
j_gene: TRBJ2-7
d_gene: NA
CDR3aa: CASREGGTADGEQYF
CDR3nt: TGCGCCAGCAGGGAAGGCGGGACAGCCGATGGCGAGCAGTACTTC

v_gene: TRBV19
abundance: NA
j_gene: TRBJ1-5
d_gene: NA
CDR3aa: CASSIGGHQYQPQHF
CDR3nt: TGTGCCAGTAGTATAGGGGGCCACCAGTATCAGCCCCAGCATTTT

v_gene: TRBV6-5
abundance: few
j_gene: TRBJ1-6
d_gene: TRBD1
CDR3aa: CASSRGTGDSPLHF
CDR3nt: TGTGCCAGCAGTCGGGGGACAGGGGACTCACCCCTCCACTTT

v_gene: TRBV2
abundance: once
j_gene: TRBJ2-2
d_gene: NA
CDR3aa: CASRDSVNTGELFF
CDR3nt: TGTGCCAGCCGAGACAGTGTCAACACCGGGGAGCTGTTTTTT

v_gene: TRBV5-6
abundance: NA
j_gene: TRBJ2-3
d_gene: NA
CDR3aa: CASSSRTRNTDTQYF
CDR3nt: TGTGCCAGCAGCTCTCGGACAAGAAACACAGATACGCAGTATTTT

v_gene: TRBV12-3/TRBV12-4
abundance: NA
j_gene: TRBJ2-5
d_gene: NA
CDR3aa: CASSLLETQYF
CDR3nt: TGTGCCAGCAGTTTACTAGAGACCCAGTACTTC

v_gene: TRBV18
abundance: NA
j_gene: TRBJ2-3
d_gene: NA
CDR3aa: CASSPPFGETTSTDTQYF
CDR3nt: TGTGCCAGCTCACCACCGTTCGGGGAGACTACTAGCACAGATACGCAGTATTTT

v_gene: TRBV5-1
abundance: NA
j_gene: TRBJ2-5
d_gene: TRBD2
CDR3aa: CASSSGTSWQETQYF
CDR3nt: TGCGCCAGCAGCTCCGGGACTAGCTGGCAAGAGACCCAGTACTTC

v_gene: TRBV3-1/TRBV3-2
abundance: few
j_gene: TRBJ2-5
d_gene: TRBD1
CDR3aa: CASSLTGGVETQYF
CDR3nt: TGTGCCAGCAGTCTTACAGGGGGCGTAGAGACCCAGTACTTC

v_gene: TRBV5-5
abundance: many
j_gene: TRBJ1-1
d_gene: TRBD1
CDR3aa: CASSFGTVNTEAFF
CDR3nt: TGTGCCAGCAGCTTCGGGACAGTGAACACTGAAGCTTTCTTT

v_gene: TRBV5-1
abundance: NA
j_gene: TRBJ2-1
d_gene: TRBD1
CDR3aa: CASSVTGGSYNEQFF
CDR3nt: TGCGCCAGCAGCGTAACAGGGGGCTCCTACAATGAGCAGTTCTTC

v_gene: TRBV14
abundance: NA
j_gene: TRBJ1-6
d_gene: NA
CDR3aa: CASSQTRTEGSPLHF
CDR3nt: TGTGCCAGCAGCCAGACACGGACGGAGGGTTCACCCCTCCACTTT

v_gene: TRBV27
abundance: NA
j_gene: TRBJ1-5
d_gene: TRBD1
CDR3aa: CASSLRLGTGSARQPQHF
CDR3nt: TGTGCCAGCAGTTTAAGATTGGGGACAGGGTCCGCCAGGCAGCCCCAGCATTTT

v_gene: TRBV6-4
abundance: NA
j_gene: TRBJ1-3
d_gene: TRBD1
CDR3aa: CASSPRRGVGNTIYF
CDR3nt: TGTGCCAGCAGTCCTCGCAGGGGGGTCGGAAACACCATATATTTT

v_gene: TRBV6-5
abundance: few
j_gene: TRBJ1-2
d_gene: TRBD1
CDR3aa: CASSNHGQGEGYTF
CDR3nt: TGTGCCAGCAGTAACCACGGACAGGGAGAAGGCTACACCTTC

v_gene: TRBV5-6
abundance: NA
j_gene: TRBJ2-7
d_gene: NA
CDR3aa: CASSLAPQASYEQYF
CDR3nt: TGTGCCAGCAGCTTAGCACCCCAGGCTTCCTACGAGCAGTACTTC

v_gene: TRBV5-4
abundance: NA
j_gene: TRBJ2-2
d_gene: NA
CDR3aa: CASSSAGSQTGELFF
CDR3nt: TGTGCCAGCAGCTCCGCGGGCAGTCAGACCGGGGAGCTGTTTTTT

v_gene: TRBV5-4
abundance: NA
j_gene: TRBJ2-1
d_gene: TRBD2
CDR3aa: CASSSEGLAGGKFF
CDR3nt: TGTGCCAGCAGCTCGGAGGGACTAGCGGGAGGAAAGTTCTTC

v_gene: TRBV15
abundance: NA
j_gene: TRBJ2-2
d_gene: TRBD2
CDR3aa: CATSGLAGELFF
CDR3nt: TGTGCCACTAGCGGGCTGGCAGGGGAGCTGTTTTTT

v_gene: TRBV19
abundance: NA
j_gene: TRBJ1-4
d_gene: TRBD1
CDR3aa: CASSITGQGGGSEKLFF
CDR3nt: TGTGCCAGTAGTATAACGGGACAGGGCGGGGGTTCTGAAAAACTGTTTTTT

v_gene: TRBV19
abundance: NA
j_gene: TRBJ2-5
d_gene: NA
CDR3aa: CASSTQAGVQETQYF
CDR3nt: TGTGCCAGTAGTACCCAAGCGGGTGTCCAAGAGACCCAGTACTTC

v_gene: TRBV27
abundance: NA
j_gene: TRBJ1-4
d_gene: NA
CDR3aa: CASSAQGSLGEKLFF
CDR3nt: TGTGCCAGCAGTGCCCAGGGTAGTTTAGGAGAAAAACTGTTTTTT

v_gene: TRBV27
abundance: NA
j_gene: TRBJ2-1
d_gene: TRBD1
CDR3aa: CASSLLNRDRVNEQFF
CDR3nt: TGTGCCAGCAGTTTGCTTAACCGGGACAGGGTCAATGAGCAGTTCTTC

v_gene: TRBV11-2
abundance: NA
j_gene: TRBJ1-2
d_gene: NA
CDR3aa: CASSLDSQNYGYTF
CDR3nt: TGTGCCAGCAGCTTAGACAGTCAAAACTATGGCTACACCTTC

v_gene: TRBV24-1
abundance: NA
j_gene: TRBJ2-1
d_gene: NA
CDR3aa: CATSASVGNEQFF
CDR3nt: TGTGCCACCAGTGCGTCGGTTGGTAATGAGCAGTTCTTC

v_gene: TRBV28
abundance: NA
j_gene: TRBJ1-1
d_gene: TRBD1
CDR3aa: CASRTPILAGTDEAFF
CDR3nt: TGTGCCAGCAGGACCCCCATCCTTGCTGGGACAGATGAAGCTTTCTTT

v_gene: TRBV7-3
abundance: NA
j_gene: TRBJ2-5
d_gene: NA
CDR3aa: CASSLIAVPRDQETQYF
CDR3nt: TGTGCCAGCAGCTTAATCGCGGTCCCCCGGGACCAAGAGACCCAGTACTTC

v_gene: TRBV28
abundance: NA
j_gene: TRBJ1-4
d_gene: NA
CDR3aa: CASSLTTGGLFF
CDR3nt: TGTGCCAGCAGTTTAACGACAGGCGGGCTGTTTTTT

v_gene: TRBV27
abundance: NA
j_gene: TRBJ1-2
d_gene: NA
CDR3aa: CATKDEVNYGYTF
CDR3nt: TGTGCCACCAAAGACGAGGTTAACTATGGCTACACCTTC